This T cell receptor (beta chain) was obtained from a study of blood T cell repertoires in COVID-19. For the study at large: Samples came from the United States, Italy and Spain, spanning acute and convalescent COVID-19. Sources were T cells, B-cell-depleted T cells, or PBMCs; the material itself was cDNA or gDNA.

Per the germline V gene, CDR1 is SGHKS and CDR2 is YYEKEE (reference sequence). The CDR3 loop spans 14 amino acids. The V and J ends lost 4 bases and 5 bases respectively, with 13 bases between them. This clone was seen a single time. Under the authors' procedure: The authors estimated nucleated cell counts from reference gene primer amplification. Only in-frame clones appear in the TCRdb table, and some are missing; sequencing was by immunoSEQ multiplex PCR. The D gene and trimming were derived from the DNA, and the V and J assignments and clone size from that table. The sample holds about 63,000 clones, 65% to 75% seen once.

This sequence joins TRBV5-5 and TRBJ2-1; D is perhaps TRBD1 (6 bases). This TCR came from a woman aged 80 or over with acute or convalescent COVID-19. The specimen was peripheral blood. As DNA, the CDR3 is TGTGCCAGCAGCGAACAGGGTTCCAACAATGAGCAGTTCTTC. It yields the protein CASSEQGSNNEQFF.